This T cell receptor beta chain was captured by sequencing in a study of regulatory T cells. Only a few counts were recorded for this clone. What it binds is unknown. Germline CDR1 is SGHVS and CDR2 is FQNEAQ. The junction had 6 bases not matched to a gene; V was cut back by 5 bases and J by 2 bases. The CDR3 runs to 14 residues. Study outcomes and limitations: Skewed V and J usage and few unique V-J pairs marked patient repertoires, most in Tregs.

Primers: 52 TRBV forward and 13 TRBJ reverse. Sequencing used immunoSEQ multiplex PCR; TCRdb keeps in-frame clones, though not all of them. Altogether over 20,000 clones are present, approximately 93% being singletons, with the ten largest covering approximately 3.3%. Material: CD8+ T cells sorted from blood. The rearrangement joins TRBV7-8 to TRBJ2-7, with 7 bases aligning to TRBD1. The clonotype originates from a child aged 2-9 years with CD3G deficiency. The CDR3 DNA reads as TGTGCCAGCAGCGGACAGGCTACCCCCTACGAGCAGTACTTC. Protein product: CASSGQATPYEQYF.